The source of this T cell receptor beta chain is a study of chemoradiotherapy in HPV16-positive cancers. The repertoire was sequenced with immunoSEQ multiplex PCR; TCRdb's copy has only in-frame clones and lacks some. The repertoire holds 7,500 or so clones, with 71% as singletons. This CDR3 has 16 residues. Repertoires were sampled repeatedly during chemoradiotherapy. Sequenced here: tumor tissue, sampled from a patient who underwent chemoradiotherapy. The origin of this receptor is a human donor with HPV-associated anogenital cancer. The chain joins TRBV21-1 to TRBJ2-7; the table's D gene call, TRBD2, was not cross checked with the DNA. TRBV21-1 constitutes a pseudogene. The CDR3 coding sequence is TGTGCCAGCAGCAAGTCCGGACTTACTAGCTCCTACGAGCAGTACTTC. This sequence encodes CASSKSGLTSSYEQYF.